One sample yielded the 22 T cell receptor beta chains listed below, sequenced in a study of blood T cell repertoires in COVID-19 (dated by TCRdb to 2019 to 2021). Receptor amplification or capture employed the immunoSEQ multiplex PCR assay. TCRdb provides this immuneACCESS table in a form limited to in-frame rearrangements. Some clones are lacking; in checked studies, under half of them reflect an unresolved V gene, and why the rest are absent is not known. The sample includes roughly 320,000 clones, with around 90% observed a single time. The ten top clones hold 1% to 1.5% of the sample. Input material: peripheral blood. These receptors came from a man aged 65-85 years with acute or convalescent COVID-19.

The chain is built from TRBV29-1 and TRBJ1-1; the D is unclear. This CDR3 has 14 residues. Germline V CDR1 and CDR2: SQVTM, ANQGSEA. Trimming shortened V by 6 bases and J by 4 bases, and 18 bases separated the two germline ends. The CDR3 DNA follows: TGCAGCGTGCTCAAAGATGGGAGACCCACTGAAGCTTTCTTT. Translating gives CSVLKDGRPTEAFF.

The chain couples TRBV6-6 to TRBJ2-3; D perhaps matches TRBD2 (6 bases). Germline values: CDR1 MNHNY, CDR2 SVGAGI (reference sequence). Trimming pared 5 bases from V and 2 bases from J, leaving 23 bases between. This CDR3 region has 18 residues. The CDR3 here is CASSPSSGVQHHTDTQYF. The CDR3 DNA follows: TGTGCCAGCAGTCCGAGTTCGGGGGTGCAACATCACACAGATACGCAGTATTTT.

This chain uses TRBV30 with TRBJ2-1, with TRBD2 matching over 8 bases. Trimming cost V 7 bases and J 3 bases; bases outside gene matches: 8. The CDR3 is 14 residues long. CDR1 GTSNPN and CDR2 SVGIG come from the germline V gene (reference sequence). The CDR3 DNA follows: TGTGCCTCGACTTTGGCGGGAGGCTACAATGAGCAGTTCTTC. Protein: CASTLAGGYNEQFF.

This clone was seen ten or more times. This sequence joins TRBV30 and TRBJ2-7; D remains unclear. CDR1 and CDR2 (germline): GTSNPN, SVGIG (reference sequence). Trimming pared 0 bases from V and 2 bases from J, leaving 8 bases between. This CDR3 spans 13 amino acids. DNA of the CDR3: TGTGCCTGGAGTGTAAGCGAGACCTACGAGCAGTACTTC. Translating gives CAWSVSETYEQYF.

CDR3 sequence reads: CASSSQGIDEQFF. CDR3 DNA: TGTGCCAGCTCCTCCCAGGGGATAGATGAGCAGTTCTTC. The V gene is TRBV5-4, the J gene TRBJ2-1, with D tentatively TRBD1 (6 bases). Germline V gene lookup returns CDR1 SGHNT and CDR2 YYREEE (reference sequence). V was cut by 7 bases and J by 8 bases, with 16 bases left in between. The CDR3 contains 13 residues.

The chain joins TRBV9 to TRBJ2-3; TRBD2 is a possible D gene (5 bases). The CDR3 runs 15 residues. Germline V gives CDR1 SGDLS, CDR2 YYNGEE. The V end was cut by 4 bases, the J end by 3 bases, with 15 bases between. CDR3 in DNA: TGTGCCAGCAGCATCAGAGGGAGTGGAACAGATACGCAGTATTTT. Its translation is CASSIRGSGTDTQYF.

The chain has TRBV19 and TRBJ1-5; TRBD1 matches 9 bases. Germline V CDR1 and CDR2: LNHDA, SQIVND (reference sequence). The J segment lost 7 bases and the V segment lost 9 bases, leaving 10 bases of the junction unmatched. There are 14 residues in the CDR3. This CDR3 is CASTLQGAHQPQHF. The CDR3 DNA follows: TGTGCCAGCACCCTACAGGGGGCACACCAGCCCCAGCATTTT.

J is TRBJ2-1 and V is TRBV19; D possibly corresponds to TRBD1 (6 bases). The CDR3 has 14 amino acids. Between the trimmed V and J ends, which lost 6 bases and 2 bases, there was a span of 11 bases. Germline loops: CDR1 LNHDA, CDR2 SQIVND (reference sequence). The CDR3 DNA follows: TGTGCCAGTAGACCGGGACAAACCTACAATGAGCAGTTCTTC. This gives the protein CASRPGQTYNEQFF.

CDR3 in DNA: TGTGCCAGCAGTTCCGCCGGGACAGCGGGCTACACCTTC. Translated, it gives CASSSAGTAGYTF. The rearrangement links TRBV28 to TRBJ1-2, with 7 nucleotides matching TRBD1. V shed 4 bases and J 8 bases; nucleotides not matched to a gene: 7. Germline CDR1 is MDHEN and CDR2 is SYDVKM. The CDR3 loop spans 13 amino acids.

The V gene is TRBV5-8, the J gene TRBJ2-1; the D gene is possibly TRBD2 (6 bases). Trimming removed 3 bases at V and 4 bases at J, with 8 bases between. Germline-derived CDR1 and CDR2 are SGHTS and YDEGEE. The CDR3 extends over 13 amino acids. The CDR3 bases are TGTGCCAGCAGCTGGGGGGATTACAATGAGCAGTTCTTC. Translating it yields CASSWGDYNEQFF.

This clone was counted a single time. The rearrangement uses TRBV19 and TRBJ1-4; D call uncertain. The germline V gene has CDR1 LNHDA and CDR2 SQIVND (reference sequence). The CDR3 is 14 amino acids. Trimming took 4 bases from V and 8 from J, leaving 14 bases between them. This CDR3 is CASSKRGRYEKLFF. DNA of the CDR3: TGTGCCAGTAGTAAAAGAGGGAGGTACGAAAAACTGTTTTTT.

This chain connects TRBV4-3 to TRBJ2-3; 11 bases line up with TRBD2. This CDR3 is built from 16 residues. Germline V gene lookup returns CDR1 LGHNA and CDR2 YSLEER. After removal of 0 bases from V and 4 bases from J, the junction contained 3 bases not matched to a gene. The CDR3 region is CASSQDRGLAADTQYF. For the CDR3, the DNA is TGCGCCAGCAGCCAAGATCGGGGACTAGCGGCAGATACGCAGTATTTT.

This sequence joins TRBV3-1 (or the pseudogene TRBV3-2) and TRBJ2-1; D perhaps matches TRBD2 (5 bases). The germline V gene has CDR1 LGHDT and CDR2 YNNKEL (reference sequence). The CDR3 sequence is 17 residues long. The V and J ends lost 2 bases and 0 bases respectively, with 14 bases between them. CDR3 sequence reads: CASSQRIGSASYNEQFF. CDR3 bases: TGTGCCAGCAGCCAAAGGATTGGTAGCGCCTCCTACAATGAGCAGTTCTTC.

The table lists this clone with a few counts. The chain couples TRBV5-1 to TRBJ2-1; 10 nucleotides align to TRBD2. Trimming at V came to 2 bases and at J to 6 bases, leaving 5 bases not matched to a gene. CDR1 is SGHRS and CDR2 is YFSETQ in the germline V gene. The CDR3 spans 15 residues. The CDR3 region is CASSFGTSVVNEQFF. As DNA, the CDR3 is TGCGCCAGCAGCTTCGGGACTAGCGTAGTCAATGAGCAGTTCTTC. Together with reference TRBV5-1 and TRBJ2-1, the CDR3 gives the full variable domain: KAGVTQTPRYLIKTRGQQVTLSCSPISGHRSVSWYQQTPGQGLQFLFEYFSETQRNKGNFPGRFSGRQFSNSRSEMNVSTLELGDSALYLCASSFGTSVVNEQFFGPGTRLTVL.

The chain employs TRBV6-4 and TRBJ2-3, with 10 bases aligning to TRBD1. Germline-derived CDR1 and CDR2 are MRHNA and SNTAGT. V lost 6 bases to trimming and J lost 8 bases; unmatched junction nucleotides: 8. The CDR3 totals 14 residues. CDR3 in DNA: TGTGCCAGCAGCGCCGGGACAGGGGTATCTACGCAGTATTTT. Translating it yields CASSAGTGVSTQYF.

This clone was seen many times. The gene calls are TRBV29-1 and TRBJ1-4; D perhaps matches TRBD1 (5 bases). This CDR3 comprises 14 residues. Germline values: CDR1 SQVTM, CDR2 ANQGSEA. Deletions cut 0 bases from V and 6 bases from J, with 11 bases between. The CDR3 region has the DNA TGCAGCGTTGAAGATGGGGGGGAGGATGAAAAACTGTTTTTT. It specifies CSVEDGGEDEKLFF.

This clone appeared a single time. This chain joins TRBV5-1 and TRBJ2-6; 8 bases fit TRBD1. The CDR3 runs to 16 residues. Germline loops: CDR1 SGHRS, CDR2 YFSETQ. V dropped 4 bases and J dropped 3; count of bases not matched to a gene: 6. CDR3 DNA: TGCGCCAGCAGCCCAGCAGGGGGCGGTGGGGCCAACGTCCTGACTTTC. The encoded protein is CASSPAGGGGANVLTF.

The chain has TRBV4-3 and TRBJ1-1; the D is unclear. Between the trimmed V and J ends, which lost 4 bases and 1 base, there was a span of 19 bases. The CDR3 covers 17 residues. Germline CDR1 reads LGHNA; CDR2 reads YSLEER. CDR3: CASSPETNRLKNTEAFF. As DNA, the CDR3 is TGCGCCAGCAGCCCGGAAACCAACAGACTAAAGAACACTGAAGCTTTCTTT.

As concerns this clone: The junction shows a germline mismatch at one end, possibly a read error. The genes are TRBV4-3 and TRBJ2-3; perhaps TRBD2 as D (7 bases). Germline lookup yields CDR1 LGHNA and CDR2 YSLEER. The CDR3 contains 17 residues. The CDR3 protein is CASSQGGGASLTDTQYF. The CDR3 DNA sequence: TGCGCCAGCAGTCAAGGAGGGGGGGCGTCCCTCACAGATACGCAGTATTTT.

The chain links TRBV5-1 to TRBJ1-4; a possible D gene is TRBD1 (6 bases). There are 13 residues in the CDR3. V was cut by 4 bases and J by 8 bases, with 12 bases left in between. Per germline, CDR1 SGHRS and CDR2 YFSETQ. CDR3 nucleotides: TGCGCCAGCAGCGCGGCAGGGGAAGAAAAACTGTTTTTT. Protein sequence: CASSAAGEEKLFF.

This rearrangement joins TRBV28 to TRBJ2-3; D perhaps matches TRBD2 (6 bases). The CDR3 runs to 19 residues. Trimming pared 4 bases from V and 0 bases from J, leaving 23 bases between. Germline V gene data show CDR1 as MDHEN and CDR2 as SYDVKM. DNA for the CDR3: TGTGCCAGCAGTTCCCCGTCCGGGACTCAATCTATCAGCACAGATACGCAGTATTTT. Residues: CASSSPSGTQSISTDTQYF.

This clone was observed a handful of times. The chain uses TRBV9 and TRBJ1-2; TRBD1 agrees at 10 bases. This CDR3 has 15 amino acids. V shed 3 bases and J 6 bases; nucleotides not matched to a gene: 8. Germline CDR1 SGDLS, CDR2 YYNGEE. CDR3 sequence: CASSAGQGRGHGYTF. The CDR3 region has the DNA TGTGCCAGCAGCGCGGGACAGGGGAGGGGACATGGCTACACCTTC.